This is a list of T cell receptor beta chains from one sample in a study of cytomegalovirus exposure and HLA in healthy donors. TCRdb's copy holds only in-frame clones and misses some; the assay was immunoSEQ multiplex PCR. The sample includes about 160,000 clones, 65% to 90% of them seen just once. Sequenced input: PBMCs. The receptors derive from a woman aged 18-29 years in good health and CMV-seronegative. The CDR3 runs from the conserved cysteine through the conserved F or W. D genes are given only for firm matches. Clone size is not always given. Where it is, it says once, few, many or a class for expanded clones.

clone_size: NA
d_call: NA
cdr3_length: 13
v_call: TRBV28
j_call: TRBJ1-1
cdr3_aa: CASSPDWRTEAFF
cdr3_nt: TGTGCCAGCAGTCCGGACTGGCGCACTGAAGCTTTCTTT

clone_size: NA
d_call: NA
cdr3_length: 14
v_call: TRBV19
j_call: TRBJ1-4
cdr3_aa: CASSYREPPRKLFF
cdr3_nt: TGTGCCAGTAGCTACAGGGAACCGCCACGAAAACTGTTTTTT

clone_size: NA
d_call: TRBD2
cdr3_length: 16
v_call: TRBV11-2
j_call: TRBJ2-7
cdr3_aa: CASSCSGTRTGYEQYF
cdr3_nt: TGTGCCAGCAGCTGCTCCGGGACTAGGACTGGTTACGAGCAGTACTTC

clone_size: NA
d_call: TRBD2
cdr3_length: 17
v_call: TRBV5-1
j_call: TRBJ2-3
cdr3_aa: CASSLTLAGSSTDTQYF
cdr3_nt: TGCGCCAGCAGCTTGACGCTAGCGGGGTCTAGCACAGATACGCAGTATTTT

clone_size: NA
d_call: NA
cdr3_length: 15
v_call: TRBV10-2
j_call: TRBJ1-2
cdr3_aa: CASSSSTGVNYGYTF
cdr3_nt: NA

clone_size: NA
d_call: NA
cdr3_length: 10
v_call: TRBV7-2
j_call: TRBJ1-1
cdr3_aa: CASSYGQIYF
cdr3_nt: TGTGCCAGCAGCTACGGACAGATCTATTTT

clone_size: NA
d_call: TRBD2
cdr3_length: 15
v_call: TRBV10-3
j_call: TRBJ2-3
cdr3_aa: CAISRLAGAGDTQYF
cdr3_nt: TGTGCCATCAGTCGACTAGCGGGGGCGGGAGATACGCAGTATTTT

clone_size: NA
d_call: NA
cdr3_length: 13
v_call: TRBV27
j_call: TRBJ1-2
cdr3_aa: CASSETGDYGYTF
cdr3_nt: TGTGCCAGCAGTGAGACAGGTGACTATGGCTACACCTTC

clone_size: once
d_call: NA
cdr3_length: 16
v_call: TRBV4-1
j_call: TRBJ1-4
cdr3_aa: CASSQDRGGIGEKLFF
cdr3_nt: TGCGCCAGCAGCCAAGATAGAGGGGGAATTGGTGAAAAACTGTTTTTT

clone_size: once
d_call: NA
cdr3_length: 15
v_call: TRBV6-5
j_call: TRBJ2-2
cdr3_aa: CASSYSAGYTGELFF
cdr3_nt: TGTGCCAGCAGTTACTCAGCAGGGTACACCGGGGAGCTGTTTTTT

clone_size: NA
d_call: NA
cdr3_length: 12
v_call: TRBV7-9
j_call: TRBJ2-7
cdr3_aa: CASSSGQYEQYF
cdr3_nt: TGTGCCAGCAGCTCCGGACAATACGAGCAGTACTTC

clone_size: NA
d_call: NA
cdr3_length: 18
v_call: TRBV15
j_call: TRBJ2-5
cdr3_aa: CATSRDNNGSSWRETQYF
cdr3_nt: TGTGCCACCAGCAGAGATAATAACGGTTCCAGCTGGCGGGAGACCCAGTACTTC

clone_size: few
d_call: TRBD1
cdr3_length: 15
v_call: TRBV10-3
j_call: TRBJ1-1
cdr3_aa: CAISGQGGVNTEAFF
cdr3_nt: TGTGCCATTTCGGGACAGGGGGGAGTGAACACTGAAGCTTTCTTT

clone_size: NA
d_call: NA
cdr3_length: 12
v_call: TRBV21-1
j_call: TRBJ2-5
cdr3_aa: CASSDREETQYF
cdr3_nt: TGTGCCAGCAGCGACAGGGAAGAGACCCAGTACTTC

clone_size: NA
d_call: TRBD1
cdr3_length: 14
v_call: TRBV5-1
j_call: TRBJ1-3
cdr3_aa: CASSPGTGGNTIYF
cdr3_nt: TGCGCCAGCAGCCCCGGGACAGGTGGAAACACCATATATTTT

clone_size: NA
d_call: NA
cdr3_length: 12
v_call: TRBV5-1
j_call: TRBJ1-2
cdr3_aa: CASSLSGHLYTF
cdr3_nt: TGCGCCAGCAGCTTGTCGGGACACCTTTACACCTTC

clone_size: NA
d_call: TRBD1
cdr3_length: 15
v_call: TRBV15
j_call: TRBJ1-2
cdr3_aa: CATSRVTGVPYGYTF
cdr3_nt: TGTGCCACCAGCAGGGTAACAGGGGTCCCCTATGGCTACACCTTC

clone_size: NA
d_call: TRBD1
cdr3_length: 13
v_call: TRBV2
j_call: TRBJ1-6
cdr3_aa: CASSARGDSPLHF
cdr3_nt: TGTGCCAGCAGTGCCAGGGGGGATTCACCCCTCCACTTT

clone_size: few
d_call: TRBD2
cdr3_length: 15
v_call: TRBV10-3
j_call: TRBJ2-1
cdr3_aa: CAISDRTSGSNEQFF
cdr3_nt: TGTGCCATCAGTGATCGGACTAGCGGGAGTAATGAGCAGTTCTTC

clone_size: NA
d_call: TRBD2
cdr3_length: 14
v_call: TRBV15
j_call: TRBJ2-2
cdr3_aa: CATRGVRSTGELFF
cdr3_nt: TGTGCCACCCGGGGGGTTCGGAGCACCGGGGAGCTGTTTTTT

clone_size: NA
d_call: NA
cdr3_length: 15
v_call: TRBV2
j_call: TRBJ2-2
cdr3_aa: CASTLFQGNTGELFF
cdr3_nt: TGTGCCAGCACGCTATTCCAGGGCAACACCGGGGAGCTGTTTTTT

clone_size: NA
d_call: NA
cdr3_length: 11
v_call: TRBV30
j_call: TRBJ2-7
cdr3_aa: CAWSDTGRKYF
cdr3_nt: TGTGCCTGGAGTGATACAGGGAGAAAGTACTTC

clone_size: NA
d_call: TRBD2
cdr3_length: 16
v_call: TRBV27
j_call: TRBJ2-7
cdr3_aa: CASSLLPSGGLYEQYF
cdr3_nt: TGTGCCAGCAGTCTGCTCCCGAGCGGGGGCCTCTACGAGCAGTACTTC

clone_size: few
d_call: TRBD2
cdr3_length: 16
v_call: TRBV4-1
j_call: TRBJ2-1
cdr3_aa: CASSQVGSGVYNEQFF
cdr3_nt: TGCGCCAGCAGCCAAGTGGGTAGCGGGGTCTACAATGAGCAGTTCTTC

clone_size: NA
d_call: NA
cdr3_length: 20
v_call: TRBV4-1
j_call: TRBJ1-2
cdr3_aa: CASSHGPRFTTRSINYGYTF
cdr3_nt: TGCGCCAGCAGCCATGGGCCCCGGTTTACCACCCGATCTATCAACTATGGCTACACCTTC

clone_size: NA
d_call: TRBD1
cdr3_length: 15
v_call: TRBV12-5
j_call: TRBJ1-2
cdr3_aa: CASGSGQGAGYGYTF
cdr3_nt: TGTGCTAGTGGTTCGGGACAGGGGGCTGGTTATGGCTACACCTTC

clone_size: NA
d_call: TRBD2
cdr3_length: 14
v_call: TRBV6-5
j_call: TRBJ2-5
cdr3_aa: CASSPSSGGETQYF
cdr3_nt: TGTGCCAGCAGTCCTTCTTCGGGGGGAGAGACCCAGTACTTC

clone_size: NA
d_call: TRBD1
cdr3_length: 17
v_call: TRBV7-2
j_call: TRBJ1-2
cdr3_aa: CASSSIPRDRTVYGYTF
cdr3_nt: TGTGCCAGCAGCTCGATTCCCCGGGACAGGACAGTCTATGGCTACACCTTC

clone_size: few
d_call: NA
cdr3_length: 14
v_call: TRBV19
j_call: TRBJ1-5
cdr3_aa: CASSIKSEDQPQHF
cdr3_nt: TGTGCCAGTAGTATAAAGTCAGAGGATCAGCCCCAGCATTTT

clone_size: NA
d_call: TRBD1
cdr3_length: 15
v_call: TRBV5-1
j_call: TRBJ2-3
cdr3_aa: CASSLIRGSTDTQYF
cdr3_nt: TGCGCCAGCAGCTTGATCAGGGGGAGCACAGATACGCAGTATTTT

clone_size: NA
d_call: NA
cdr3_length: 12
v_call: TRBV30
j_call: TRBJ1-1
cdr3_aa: CAWTQATVEAFF
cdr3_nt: TGTGCCTGGACACAGGCCACCGTAGAAGCTTTCTTT

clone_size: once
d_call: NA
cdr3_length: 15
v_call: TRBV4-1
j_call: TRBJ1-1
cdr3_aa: CASSQAGSGAGEAFF
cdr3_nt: TGCGCCAGCAGCCAAGCTGGGTCAGGGGCAGGTGAAGCTTTCTTT

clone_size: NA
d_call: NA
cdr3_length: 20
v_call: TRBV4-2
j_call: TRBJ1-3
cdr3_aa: CASSPHMGSQGDSSGNTIYF
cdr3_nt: TGTGCCAGCAGCCCTCACATGGGCTCACAGGGAGACAGCTCTGGAAACACCATATATTTT

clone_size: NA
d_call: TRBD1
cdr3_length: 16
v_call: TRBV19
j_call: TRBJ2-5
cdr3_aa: CASSISGQGAQETQYF
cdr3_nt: TGTGCCAGTAGTATCTCGGGACAGGGGGCCCAAGAGACCCAGTACTTC

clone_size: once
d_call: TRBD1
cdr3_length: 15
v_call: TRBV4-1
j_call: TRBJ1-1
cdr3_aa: CASSQGTGYETEAFF
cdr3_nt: TGCGCCAGCAGCCAAGGGACAGGGTACGAGACTGAAGCTTTCTTT

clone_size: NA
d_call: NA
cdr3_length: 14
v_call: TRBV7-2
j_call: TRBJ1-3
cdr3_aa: CASSPGFSGNTIYF
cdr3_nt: TGTGCCAGCAGCCCGGGATTCTCTGGAAACACCATATATTTT

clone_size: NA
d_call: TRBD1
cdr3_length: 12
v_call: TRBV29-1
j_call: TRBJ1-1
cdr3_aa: CSVQGARTEAFF
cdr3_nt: TGCAGCGTCCAGGGGGCGCGGACTGAAGCTTTCTTT

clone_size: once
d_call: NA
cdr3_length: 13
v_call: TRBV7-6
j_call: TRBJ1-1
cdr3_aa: CASSAQGNTEAFF
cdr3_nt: TGTGCCAGCAGTGCCCAGGGAAACACTGAAGCTTTCTTT

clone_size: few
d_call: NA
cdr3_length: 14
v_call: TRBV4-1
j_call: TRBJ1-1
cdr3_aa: CASSQGSRNTEAFF
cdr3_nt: TGCGCCAGCAGCCAAGGGTCGCGGAACACTGAAGCTTTCTTT

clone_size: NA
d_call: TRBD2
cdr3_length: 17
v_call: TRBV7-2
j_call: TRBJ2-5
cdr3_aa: CASSQTTSGMRLETQYF
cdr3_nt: TGTGCCAGCAGCCAGACAACTAGCGGGATGAGGTTGGAGACCCAGTACTTC

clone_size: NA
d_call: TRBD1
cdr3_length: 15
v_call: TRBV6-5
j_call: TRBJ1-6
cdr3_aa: CASSSGQGKGSPLHF
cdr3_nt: TGTGCCAGCAGTTCAGGACAGGGGAAGGGGTCACCCCTCCACTTT

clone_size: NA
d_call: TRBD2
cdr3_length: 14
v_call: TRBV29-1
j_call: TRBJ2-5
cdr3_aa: CSVGARGGGETQYF
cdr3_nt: TGCAGCGTTGGGGCGCGGGGGGGAGGAGAGACCCAGTACTTC